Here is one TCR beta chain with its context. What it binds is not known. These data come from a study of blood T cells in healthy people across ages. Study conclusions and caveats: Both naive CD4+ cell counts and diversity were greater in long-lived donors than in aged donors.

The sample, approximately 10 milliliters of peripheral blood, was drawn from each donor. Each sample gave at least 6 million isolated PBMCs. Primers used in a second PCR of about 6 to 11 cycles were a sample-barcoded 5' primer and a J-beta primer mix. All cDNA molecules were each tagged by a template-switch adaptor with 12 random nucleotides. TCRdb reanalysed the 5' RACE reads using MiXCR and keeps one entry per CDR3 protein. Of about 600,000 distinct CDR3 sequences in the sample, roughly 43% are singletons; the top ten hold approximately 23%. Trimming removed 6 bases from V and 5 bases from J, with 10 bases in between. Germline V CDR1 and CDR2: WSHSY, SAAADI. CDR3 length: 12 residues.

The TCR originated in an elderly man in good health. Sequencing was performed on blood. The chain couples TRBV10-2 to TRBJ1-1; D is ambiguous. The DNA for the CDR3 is TGCGCCAGCAGGGCCGTCCAGACTGAAGCTTTCTTT. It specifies CASRAVQTEAFF.